Listed below are T cell receptor beta chains from one sample, sequenced in a study of blood T cell repertoires in COVID-19. Measured with immunoSEQ multiplex PCR; TCRdb has only the in-frame clones, and not every one. The table records around 120,000 clones, 85% of them present only once. The sequenced material came from peripheral blood. The origin of the receptors is a human donor in a cohort sampled during active COVID-19. Each CDR3 is given with its conserved first and last residue. Each record gives: J gene, V gene, clone size, D gene, CDR3 DNA, CDR3 protein. D genes are given only for firm matches. The size field is filled for only some rows; it gives once, few, many or a size class.

TRBJ1-1	TRBV5-6	NA	NA	TGTGCCAGCAGCTTGGGTCAGTTTAACACTGAAGCTTTCTTT	CASSLGQFNTEAFF
TRBJ2-1	TRBV28	NA	TRBD1	TGTGCCAGCAGTTTATTCCCGGACAGGGGTCTCAATGAGCAGTTCTTC	CASSLFPDRGLNEQFF
TRBJ1-3	TRBV2	NA	NA	TGTGCCAGCAGTGGAGAGGTGATCACCATATATTTT	CASSGEVITIYF
TRBJ2-7	TRBV1	NA	NA	TGCACCAGCAGCCGAGGACAGGGTGACTACGAGCAGTACTTC	CTSSRGQGDYEQYF
TRBJ1-4	TRBV5-1	NA	NA	TGCGCCAGCAGCAGGGGGGGAACTAATGAAAAACTGTTTTTT	CASSRGGTNEKLFF
TRBJ2-5	TRBV7-9	few	NA	TGTGCCAGCAGCCTCCTTCGAGGAGAGGTGGAGACCCAGTACTTC	CASSLLRGEVETQYF
TRBJ2-1	TRBV7-3	few	TRBD2	TGTGCCAGCAGCTTGCGAGCGGGAGTAGGAGACAATGAGCAGTTCTTC	CASSLRAGVGDNEQFF
TRBJ2-5	TRBV6-5	NA	TRBD1	TGTGCCAGCAGTCTCAGGGGGACCATAGGTTTGACCCAGTACTTC	CASSLRGTIGLTQYF
TRBJ2-3	TRBV27	NA	TRBD1	TGTGCCAGCAGTTTATACGGGACAGGAACGACTAGTGATACAGATACGCAGTATTTT	CASSLYGTGTTSDTDTQYF
TRBJ1-4	TRBV6-5	NA	NA	TGTGCCAGCAGCCGAGCAACTAATGAAAAACTGTTTTTT	CASSRATNEKLFF
TRBJ2-2	TRBV11-2	NA	TRBD1	TGTGCCAGCAGCCCAGGGACAGGGGGATCGGGGGAGCTGTTTTTT	CASSPGTGGSGELFF
TRBJ1-2	TRBV9	NA	TRBD1	TGTGCCAGCAGCCAACGGACAGGGGACTATGGCTACACCTTC	CASSQRTGDYGYTF
TRBJ1-5	TRBV7-2	NA	NA	TGTGCCAGCAGCTTAGGGCGGACTATCAATCAGCCCCAGCATTTT	CASSLGRTINQPQHF
TRBJ2-7	TRBV20-1	NA	NA	TGCAGTGCTAGAGACTTATACGAGCAGTACTTC	CSARDLYEQYF
TRBJ1-1	TRBV3-1/TRBV3-2	NA	NA	TGTGCCAGCAGCCAAGGCGGGGCTGAAGCTTTCTTT	CASSQGGAEAFF
TRBJ2-7	TRBV15	NA	NA	TGTGCCACCAGCAGAACCGGGACACCTTACGAGCAGTACTTC	CATSRTGTPYEQYF
TRBJ2-3	TRBV7-6	NA	TRBD2	TGTGCCAGCAGCTCCGGACTAGTAGGCACAGATACGCAGTATTTT	CASSSGLVGTDTQYF
TRBJ1-1	TRBV27	NA	NA	TGTGCCAGCAGTTTAATTTTCCGGGGGGCCATGAACACTGAAGCTTTCTTT	CASSLIFRGAMNTEAFF
TRBJ1-6	TRBV4-3	NA	NA	TGCGCCAGCAGCCAAGACAGCAGGGGCCCTAATTCACCCCTCCACTTT	CASSQDSRGPNSPLHF
TRBJ2-7	TRBV7-3	NA	TRBD1	TGTGCCAGCAGCTTAAGACCGGGACAGGAGGGCGAGCAGTACTTC	CASSLRPGQEGEQYF
TRBJ1-2	TRBV27	NA	NA	TGTGCCAGCAGTGACCGGCAGAGGGATGGCTACACCTTC	CASSDRQRDGYTF
TRBJ1-2	TRBV9	NA	NA	TGTGCCAGCAGCGTAGGCCCCAAGCAAGGGGACTCTAACTATGGCTACACCTTC	CASSVGPKQGDSNYGYTF
TRBJ2-3	TRBV28	NA	TRBD2	TGTGCCAGCAGTCCAGGACTAGTATTGAATACGCAGTATTTT	CASSPGLVLNTQYF
TRBJ2-3	TRBV11-2	NA	TRBD1	TGTGCCAGCAGCTACAGGGGGGATCGGGGCACAGATACGCAGTATTTT	CASSYRGDRGTDTQYF
TRBJ2-6	TRBV4-1	once	TRBD1	TGCGCCAGCAGCCAAGGGGGACAGGGGAATGGGGCCAACGTCCTGACTTTC	CASSQGGQGNGANVLTF
TRBJ2-5	TRBV4-1	NA	TRBD2	TGCGCCAGCAGCCAAGCTGCGGGACTAGCGGGGGAAGAGACCCAGTACTTC	CASSQAAGLAGEETQYF
TRBJ2-4	TRBV7-2	NA	NA	TGTGCCAGCAGCCAGACAGTCCTAGCCAAAAACATTCAGTACTTC	CASSQTVLAKNIQYF
TRBJ1-1	TRBV30	once	TRBD1	TGTGCCTGGGGGAACAGGGGGAACACTGAAGCTTTCTTT	CAWGNRGNTEAFF
TRBJ2-2	TRBV4-3	few	TRBD2	TGCGCCAGCAGCCAAGCCTTTCCGGGGGGGGACGGCACCGGGGAGCTGTTTTTT	CASSQAFPGGDGTGELFF
TRBJ1-1	TRBV2	NA	TRBD1	TGTGCCAGCAGTGAGTTTGGGACAGTGAACACTGAAGCTTTCTTT	CASSEFGTVNTEAFF
TRBJ2-1	TRBV28	NA	NA	TGTGCCAGCAGTCCAACCCGCCAGGGCCCCTACAATGAGCAGTTCTTC	CASSPTRQGPYNEQFF
TRBJ2-5	TRBV3-1/TRBV3-2	NA	NA	TGTGCCAGCAGCCACCTAGAGAGGGAGACCCAGTACTTC	CASSHLERETQYF
TRBJ1-1	TRBV27	NA	NA	TGTGCCAGCAGTCTCAGGGGACGTAGCACTGAAGCTTTCTTT	CASSLRGRSTEAFF